One T cell receptor (beta chain) is described in this entry. This sample stems from a study of cytomegalovirus exposure and HLA in healthy donors. The germline V gene encodes CDR1 SQVTM and CDR2 ANQGSEA. The CDR3 loop spans 13 amino acids. V was clipped by 6 bases and J by 6 bases; unmatched bases: 10. The primer mix had 60 Vbeta and 13 Jbeta primers. Some clones are missing from TCRdb's copy, which holds only in-frame ones; the method was immunoSEQ multiplex PCR. Of approximately 64,000 clones listed, over 75% were seen once; the top ten hold roughly 5%. Sequencing was done on a sample of PBMCs. The source is a male donor in good health and CMV-seropositive. The chain uses TRBV29-1 and TRBJ2-5; 7 bases fit TRBD1. The CDR3 sequence is CSVTDRVGKTQYF. DNA for the CDR3: TGCAGCGTGACAGACAGGGTGGGAAAGACCCAGTACTTC.